A single sample is the source of the 18 T cell receptor beta chains below, sequenced in a study of T cell changes during pregnancy in multiple sclerosis (dated by TCRdb to the late 2010s). Library prep was done by the immunoSEQ multiplex PCR assay. TCRdb retrieved this table from immuneACCESS and kept in-frame rearrangements only. Not all clones are present; in checked studies, unresolved V genes account for under half, and no reason is known for the remainder. Recorded for this sample are around 130,000 clones; roughly 95% of them occurred a single time. About 0.42% of the sample rests with the top ten. This specimen consisted of peripheral blood, obtained after pregnancy. The receptors come from a female donor with multiple sclerosis, enrolled in a pregnancy study.

The chain is built from TRBV18 and TRBJ2-3; unclear D gene. Germline V gene lookup returns CDR1 KGHSH and CDR2 LQKENI. The CDR3 is 14 amino acids. V was trimmed by 2 bases and J by 1 base, leaving 7 bases between them. CDR3: CASSPTPGTDTQYF. The CDR3 DNA reads TGTGCCAGCTCACCAACCCCAGGCACAGATACGCAGTATTTT.

This chain connects TRBV27 to TRBJ2-7; the match to TRBD2 covers 8 bases. Losses at the gene ends were 8 bases for V and 1 base for J; bases not matched to a gene: 4. The CDR3 sequence is 13 residues long. Per the germline V gene, CDR1 is MNHEY and CDR2 is SMNVEV (reference sequence). The CDR3 bases are TGTGCCAGCGGCAGCGGGAGTTCCTACGAGCAGTACTTC. Its translation: CASGSGSSYEQYF.

The chain combines TRBV11-2 with TRBJ1-4; unclear D gene. V shed 1 base and J shed 10 bases, with 13 bases lying between them. Germline lookup yields CDR1 SGHAT and CDR2 FQNNGV. The CDR3 runs to 14 residues. CDR3 DNA: TGTGCCAGCAGCTTAGGAGCTAGAAGCGGAAAACTGTTTTTT. Translated: CASSLGARSGKLFF. The full variable domain, in which reference TRBV11-2 and TRBJ1-4 provide the parts outside the CDR3, is EAGVAQSPRYKIIEKRQSVAFWCNPISGHATLYWYQQILGQGPKLLIQFQNNGVVDDSQLPKDRFSAERLKGVDSTLKIQPAKLEDSAVYLCASSLGARSGKLFFGSGTQLSVL.

The rearrangement links TRBV28 to TRBJ2-3, with no clear D. V was shortened by 6 bases and J by 1 base, with 11 bases between the two germline ends. Germline CDR1 reads MDHEN; CDR2 reads SYDVKM. The CDR3 loop spans 14 amino acids. As DNA, the CDR3 is TGTGCCAGCAGACCTGACTGGGGCACAGATACGCAGTATTTT. Translated: CASRPDWGTDTQYF.

Concerning this clone: Germline is not matched at one junction end, which may reflect a read error. The CDR3 sequence: CASSLDRTDTQYF. CDR3 nucleotide sequence: TGTGCTAGCAGCTTAGATCGTACAGATACGCAGTATTTT. The V call is TRBV7-7, the J call TRBJ2-3, with D unresolved. Germline V gene lookup returns CDR1 SSHAT and CDR2 FNYEAQ (reference sequence). This CDR3 has 13 amino acids.

In this sample, this clone turned up once. CDR3 protein: CAWKRDRGNTGELFF. Here the CDR3 DNA reads TGTGCCTGGAAGCGGGACAGGGGTAACACCGGGGAGCTGTTTTTT. This chain links TRBV30 with TRBJ2-2; the match to TRBD1 covers 10 bases. The CDR3 totals 15 residues. In germline, CDR1 is GTSNPN, CDR2 SVGIG (reference sequence). With 4 bases clipped from V and 2 bases from J, the junction kept 4 bases outside the gene matches.

This chain connects TRBV4-1 to TRBJ2-2, with unresolved D. This CDR3 contains 16 residues. Trimming took 6 bases from V and 0 from J, leaving 14 bases between them. The germline V gene has CDR1 MGHRA and CDR2 YSYEKL. The CDR3 DNA follows: TGCGCCAGCAGGCTCGGTGAGGTACCGAACACCGGGGAGCTGTTTTTT. This sequence encodes CASRLGEVPNTGELFF.

Concerning this clone: Other DNA sequences in the sample encode the same CDR3. V usage is TRBV18 and J usage is TRBJ1-5, with D unresolved. Germline lookup yields CDR1 KGHSH and CDR2 LQKENI. The CDR3 sequence is 12 residues long. The V and J ends lost 4 bases and 4 bases respectively, with 5 bases between them. The CDR3 nucleotides read TGTGCCAGCTCACTCCCAAATCAGCCCCAGCATTTT. Its protein product is CASSLPNQPQHF. The complete variable domain, with remaining parts taken from reference TRBV18 and TRBJ1-5, reads NAGVMQNPRHLVRRRGQEARLRCSPMKGHSHVYWYRQLPEEGLKFMVYLQKENIIDESGMPKERFSAEFPKEGPSILRIQQVVRGDSAAYFCASSLPNQPQHFGDGTRLSIL.

This chain connects TRBV4-2 to TRBJ2-7; 9 bases agree with TRBD1. The V segment lost 3 bases and the J segment 2 bases; nucleotides outside the gene matches: 5. Germline V gene data show CDR1 as LGHNA and CDR2 as YNFKEQ. This CDR3 comprises 15 residues. CDR3 amino acids: CASSQAGTGTYEQYF. The CDR3 DNA reads as TGTGCCAGCAGCCAGGCCGGGACAGGGACCTACGAGCAGTACTTC.

The chain combines TRBV7-9 with TRBJ1-2, with 11 bases matching TRBD1. V was pared by 5 bases and J by 8 bases, with 4 bases of the junction left unmatched. This CDR3 is 13 amino acids long. Germline values: CDR1 SEHNR, CDR2 FQNEAQ (reference sequence). The CDR3 loop is CASSGQGAAGYTF. Written as DNA, the CDR3 is TGTGCCAGCAGCGGACAGGGGGCAGCGGGCTACACCTTC.

This chain connects TRBV7-9 to TRBJ2-5, with TRBD1 identical over 8 bases. The CDR3 sequence is 14 residues long. V was clipped by 5 bases and J by 5 bases; unmatched bases: 7. CDR1 is SEHNR and CDR2 is FQNEAQ in the germline V gene (reference sequence). The CDR3: CASSRQGLEETQYF. The DNA of the CDR3 is TGTGCCAGCAGCCGACAGGGGCTGGAGGAGACCCAGTACTTC.

The chain combines TRBV4-3 with TRBJ2-3, with a tentative D call TRBD2 (5 bases). The CDR3 sequence is 15 residues long. V lost 1 base to trimming and J lost 6 bases, with 14 bases between them. Germline V lookup: CDR1 LGHNA, CDR2 YSLEER. The DNA for the CDR3 is TGCGCCAGCAGCCAAGTGGAGCGGAGAGAGGATACGCAGTATTTT. It encodes CASSQVERREDTQYF.

This clone showed up just once. This chain links TRBV29-1 with TRBJ1-2, with 8 bases aligning to TRBD1. V was pared by 3 bases and J by 4 bases, with 4 bases of the junction left unmatched. This CDR3 comprises 13 residues. Germline CDR1 and CDR2: SQVTM and ANQGSEA. The CDR3 reads CSVEDRVGYGYTF. CDR3 DNA: TGCAGCGTTGAGGACAGGGTAGGCTATGGCTACACCTTC.

The V call is TRBV5-1, the J call TRBJ1-4, with 7 bases identical to TRBD1. CDR3 length: 15 amino acids. Germline-derived CDR1 and CDR2 are SGHRS and YFSETQ. Losses at the gene ends were 4 bases for V and 6 bases for J; bases not matched to a gene: 9. The DNA of the CDR3 is TGCGCCAGCAGCCTCCAGACAGGGCTCTATGAAAAACTGTTTTTT. It codes for CASSLQTGLYEKLFF.

V and J are TRBV5-8 and TRBJ2-1; the D gene is possibly TRBD1 (5 bases). The CDR3 sequence is 13 residues long. CDR1 and CDR2 from the germline V gene are SGHTS and YDEGEE. V was cut by 0 bases and J by 7 bases, with 8 bases left in between. For the CDR3, the DNA is TGTGCCAGCAGCTTGGACCCAGGGAATGAGCAGTTCTTC. Its translation: CASSLDPGNEQFF.

The J gene is TRBJ1-3, the V gene TRBV27, with 7 bases identical to TRBD1. J lost 0 bases, V lost 6 bases, and 8 bases had no gene match. This CDR3 has 16 residues. Germline V lookup: CDR1 MNHEY, CDR2 SMNVEV (reference sequence). Here the CDR3 DNA reads TGTGCCAGCAGCCTACGACAGGGCTTCTCTGGAAACACCATATATTTT. Translated: CASSLRQGFSGNTIYF.

V is TRBV19 and J is TRBJ1-5; TRBD1 matches 7 bases. J lost 0 bases, V lost 9 bases, and 8 bases had no gene match. The CDR3 has 15 residues. CDR1 is LNHDA and CDR2 is SQIVND in the germline V gene (reference sequence). CDR3 sequence (DNA): TGTGCCAGCACCGGGACAGCTTATAGCAATCAGCCCCAGCATTTT. Protein: CASTGTAYSNQPQHF.

CDR3 sequence: CASSETATGVSSYEQYF. Here the CDR3 DNA reads TGTGCCAGCAGTGAGACGGCTACCGGGGTAAGCTCCTACGAGCAGTACTTC. The V call is TRBV2, the J call TRBJ2-7; weak D call: TRBD2 (5 bases). The V and J ends lost 3 bases and 0 bases respectively, with 18 bases between them. Germline V gives CDR1 SNHLY, CDR2 FYNNEI. The CDR3 has 17 amino acids.